What follows are 24 T cell receptor beta chains derived from one specimen sequenced in a study of brain T cells in children with intractable seizures. Time point here: blood from clinic visit 5 months post-surgery; TSC patient then seizure free. Assay: immunoSEQ multiplex PCR; the TCRdb copy retains only in-frame clones and omits some. Of about 340,000 clones in the sample, nearly 95% were seen once. Material: peripheral blood, obtained approximately 5 months after surgery. These receptors came from a boy under two years old with tuberous sclerosis and intractable seizures.

The CDR3 DNA follows: TGTGCCAGCAGTTTAAGACAGCGGCACACCAATATGATTGGGGAGACCCAGTACTTC. It yields the protein CASSLRQRHTNMIGETQYF. The chain uses TRBV27 and TRBJ2-5; D may be TRBD1 or TRBD2 (5 bases each). V was pared by 2 bases and J by 5 bases, with 27 bases between. The germline V gene has CDR1 MNHEY and CDR2 SMNVEV (reference sequence). The CDR3 is 19 amino acids.

This clone appeared a single time. The rearrangement links TRBV5-8 to TRBJ1-2, with 9 bases that match TRBD1. Germline CDR1 reads SGHTS; CDR2 reads YDEGEE. Losses at the gene ends were 2 bases for V and 4 bases for J; bases not matched to a gene: 3. CDR3 length: 14 amino acids. The CDR3, as DNA: TGTGCCAGCAGCTTTACAGGGGGCGGCTATGGCTACACCTTC. It specifies CASSFTGGGYGYTF. Together with reference TRBV5-8 and TRBJ1-2, the CDR3 gives the full variable domain: EAGVTQSPTHLIKTRGQQATLRCSPISGHTSVYWYQQALGLGLQFLLWYDEGEERNRGNFPPRFSGRQFPNYSSELNVNALELEDSALYLCASSFTGGGYGYTFGSGTRLTVV.

V and J are TRBV5-1 and TRBJ1-1; D is unclear. The CDR3 consists of 15 residues. The germline CDR1 and CDR2 sequences are SGHRS and YFSETQ. The germline V and J ends were trimmed by 4 bases and 0 bases, with 13 bases remaining between them. CDR3 DNA: TGCGCCAGCAGCGTCATCCCAGGCATGAACACTGAAGCTTTCTTT. It translates to CASSVIPGMNTEAFF.

The chain recombines TRBV9 with TRBJ1-3, with 7 bases lining up with TRBD1. The germline V gene has CDR1 SGDLS and CDR2 YYNGEE. The V segment lost 1 base and the J segment 3 bases; nucleotides outside the gene matches: 7. This CDR3 has 16 residues. CDR3 region: CASSVRDSFLGNTIYF. For the CDR3, the DNA is TGTGCCAGCAGCGTACGGGACAGCTTCCTTGGAAACACCATATATTTT.

The chain couples TRBV7-6 to TRBJ1-3; D gene ambiguous. Per germline, CDR1 SGHVS and CDR2 FNYEAQ. Trimming removed 8 bases from V and 2 bases from J, with 7 bases in between. The length of the CDR3 is 12 residues. The CDR3 bases are TGTGCCAGCTCGGGGACTGGAAACACCATATATTTT. It yields the protein CASSGTGNTIYF. The full variable domain, its missing parts supplied by reference TRBV7-6 and TRBJ1-3, is GAGVSQSPRYKVTKRGQDVALRCDPISGHVSLYWYRQALGQGPEFLTYFNYEAQQDKSGLPNDRFSAERPEGSISTLTIQRTEQRDSAMYRCASSGTGNTIYFGEGSWLTVV.

This rearrangement joins TRBV7-9 to TRBJ1-1; D call uncertain. Germline lookup yields CDR1 SEHNR and CDR2 FQNEAQ (reference sequence). CDR3 length equals 14 residues. V lost 2 bases and J 0 bases, leaving 7 bases between the germline ends. The CDR3 DNA reads TGTGCCAGCAGCTTAAGGGTGGTGAACACTGAAGCTTTCTTT. Translation: CASSLRVVNTEAFF.

The chain joins TRBV7-2 to TRBJ2-5; D may be TRBD1 or TRBD2 (7 bases each). The germline V gene encodes CDR1 SGHTA and CDR2 FQGNSA. Trimming removed 4 bases from V and 6 bases from J, with 24 bases in between. The CDR3 spans 17 residues. The CDR3 here is CASSWAGGGGPGQTQYF. As DNA, the CDR3 is TGTGCCAGCAGCTGGGCAGGGGGGGGAGGTCCTGGGCAGACCCAGTACTTC.

This chain uses TRBV5-1 with TRBJ2-1, with 7 bases fitting TRBD2. The V segment lost 4 bases and the J segment 9 bases; nucleotides outside the gene matches: 7. CDR1 and CDR2 from the germline V gene are SGHRS and YFSETQ. The CDR3 has 13 residues. The CDR3 bases are TGCGCCAGCAGCCAATCGGCGGGAGCTGAGCAGTTCTTC. Its translation is CASSQSAGAEQFF.

This chain connects TRBV14 to TRBJ1-6; 7 bases fit TRBD1. Germline V gene data show CDR1 as SGHDN and CDR2 as FVKESK. The junction had 2 bases not matched to a gene; V was cut back by 0 bases and J by 6 bases. CDR3 size: 15 residues. This CDR3 reads CASSQETGLNSPLHF. Here the CDR3 DNA reads TGTGCCAGCAGCCAAGAGACAGGGCTTAATTCACCCCTCCACTTT.

The chain recombines TRBV27 with TRBJ2-2; TRBD2 aligns across 7 bases. This CDR3 has 17 amino acids. Trimming removed 3 bases from V and 6 bases from J; junction bases left unmatched: 13. Germline V gene sequence: CDR1 MNHEY, CDR2 SMNVEV (reference sequence). The chain's CDR3 is CASSFSRVVAGSGELFF. The CDR3 nucleotides read TGTGCCAGCAGTTTCTCTCGAGTAGTAGCGGGTTCCGGGGAGCTGTTTTTT.

The chain joins TRBV19 to TRBJ2-7; weak D call: TRBD2 (5 bases). Germline lookup yields CDR1 LNHDA and CDR2 SQIVND (reference sequence). The CDR3 runs 13 residues. V was pared by 5 bases and J by 3 bases, with 11 bases between. The CDR3 DNA follows: TGTGCCAGTAGTGGCCAAGAGGGCTACGAGCAGTACTTC. This gives the protein CASSGQEGYEQYF.

The V call is TRBV7-2, the J call TRBJ2-3, with D maybe TRBD2 (6 bases). The germline gives CDR1 SGHTA, CDR2 FQGNSA. Trimming removed 6 bases from V and 1 base from J, with 14 bases in between. There are 15 residues in the CDR3. This chain's CDR3 is CASSVSGSGTDTQYF. The CDR3 DNA is TGTGCCAGCAGTGTTAGCGGTTCGGGCACAGATACGCAGTATTTT.

The gene calls are TRBV7-9 and TRBJ2-7; D is possibly TRBD2 (6 bases). Germline-derived CDR1 and CDR2 are SEHNR and FQNEAQ (reference sequence). V was pared by 6 bases and J by 0 bases, with 12 bases between. CDR3 length equals 14 residues. CDR3 sequence reads: CASSTIGSSYEQYF. CDR3 nucleotide sequence: TGTGCCAGCAGTACCATCGGGAGCTCCTACGAGCAGTACTTC.

The chain has TRBV6-1 and TRBJ1-1; a weak D match, TRBD1 (6 bases). Trimming stripped 4 bases from V and 4 bases from J, with 22 bases between. Germline V CDR1 and CDR2: MNHNS, SASEGT. This CDR3 comprises 17 residues. CDR3: CASSGPGHYLEGTEAFF. In DNA, the CDR3 is TGTGCCAGCAGTGGACCGGGACATTATCTTGAGGGCACTGAAGCTTTCTTT.

The chain recombines TRBV6-5 with TRBJ2-7; unclear D gene. Germline V gene data show CDR1 as MNHEY and CDR2 as SVGAGI. The CDR3 has 11 residues. V lost 6 bases and J lost 3, with 6 bases in between. The CDR3, as DNA: TGTGCCAGCAGGGACCACTACGAGCAGTACTTC. Amino acids: CASRDHYEQYF.

This sequence joins TRBV5-6 and TRBJ2-1; D is ambiguous. V lost 2 bases, J lost 8 bases, and 11 bases lay in between. The germline CDR1 and CDR2 sequences are SGHDT and YYEEEE. The CDR3 extends over 13 amino acids. CDR3 loop: CASSLGVQHEQFF. In DNA, the CDR3 is TGTGCCAGCAGCTTAGGCGTTCAGCATGAGCAGTTCTTC.

This chain uses TRBV11-2 with TRBJ2-3, with D unclear. Looked up from germline, CDR1 is SGHAT and CDR2 is FQNNGV. The V and J ends lost 3 bases and 2 bases respectively, with 12 bases between them. The CDR3 is made up of 15 amino acids. CDR3 loop: CASSLGGRVTDTQYF. CDR3 coding DNA: TGTGCCAGCAGCTTGGGTGGGCGAGTCACAGATACGCAGTATTTT.

The rearrangement uses TRBV12-5 and TRBJ1-3, with TRBD1 as a possible D gene (5 bases). This CDR3 comprises 14 residues. V was clipped by 7 bases and J by 0 bases, with 10 bases between them. Germline values: CDR1 LGHNT, CDR2 FRNRAP. The CDR3 region has the DNA TGTGCTAGTGCCGTGACAGACTCTGGAAACACCATATATTTT. As protein: CASAVTDSGNTIYF. Full variable domain (rest looked up from reference TRBV12-5 and TRBJ1-3): DARVTQTPRHKVTEMGQEVTMRCQPILGHNTVFWYRQTMMQGLELLAYFRNRAPLDDSGMPKDRFSAEMPDATLATLKIQPSEPRDSAVYFCASAVTDSGNTIYFGEGSWLTVV.

This clone showed up just once. The chain links TRBV19 to TRBJ1-2; TRBD1 matches 7 bases. Trimming removed 2 bases from V and 8 bases from J; junction bases left unmatched: 8. CDR1 and CDR2 from the germline V gene are LNHDA and SQIVND (reference sequence). The CDR3 consists of 14 residues. In DNA, the CDR3 is TGTGCCAGTAGTATAACGGGACAGCGGAGGGGCTACACCTTC. Protein product: CASSITGQRRGYTF.

This clone showed up just once. The chain couples TRBV10-1 to TRBJ2-1; 14 bases are shared with TRBD2. Unmatched junction bases numbered 4, after V lost 6 bases and J lost 0 bases. The CDR3 is made up of 17 amino acids. Germline V lookup: CDR1 WNHNN, CDR2 SYGVQD (reference sequence). CDR3 bases: TGCGCCAGCAGCTTGGGGACTAGCGGGAGCTCCTACAATGAGCAGTTCTTC. This encodes CASSLGTSGSSYNEQFF.

The CDR3 here is CASSLGPGGYNSPLHF. The CDR3 DNA is TGTGCCAGCAGCTTAGGGCCAGGGGGCTACAATTCACCCCTCCACTTT. This chain connects TRBV13 to TRBJ1-6, with 8 bases lining up with TRBD1. Germline lookup yields CDR1 PRHDT and CDR2 FYEKMQ (reference sequence). CDR3 size: 16 residues. J lost 7 bases, V lost 0 bases, and 5 bases had no gene match.

The V gene is TRBV30, the J gene TRBJ1-2; D might be TRBD1 (5 bases). The ends were cut back, 0 bases at V and 6 bases at J, with 11 bases in the middle. This CDR3 has 13 amino acids. The germline V gene encodes CDR1 GTSNPN and CDR2 SVGIG (reference sequence). The CDR3 DNA is TGTGCCTGGAGTGTGGGGGGGGTGGATGGCTACACCTTC. It codes for CAWSVGGVDGYTF.

The genes are TRBV5-3 and TRBJ1-5; 7 bases agree with TRBD1. TRBV5-3 is placed among ORFs of uncertain function. The V gene end was trimmed by 4 bases and the J gene end by 3 bases; junction bases not matched to a gene: 10. CDR3 length: 16 amino acids. The CDR3 DNA reads TGTGCCAGAAGCCGCCCTAGAGGGGGCTACAATCAGCCCCAGCATTTT. It translates to CARSRPRGGYNQPQHF.

This clone appeared once. The junction and the germline gene differ at one end; a read error may be behind it. This chain connects TRBV27 to TRBJ1-1, with D possibly being TRBD1 (5 bases). CDR1 and CDR2 (germline): MNHEY, SMNVEV (reference sequence). This CDR3 is built from 13 residues. The CDR3, as DNA: TGTGCCAGCATGCAGCGGGGGAACCCTGAAGCTTTCTTT. Amino acid sequence: CASMQRGNPEAFF.